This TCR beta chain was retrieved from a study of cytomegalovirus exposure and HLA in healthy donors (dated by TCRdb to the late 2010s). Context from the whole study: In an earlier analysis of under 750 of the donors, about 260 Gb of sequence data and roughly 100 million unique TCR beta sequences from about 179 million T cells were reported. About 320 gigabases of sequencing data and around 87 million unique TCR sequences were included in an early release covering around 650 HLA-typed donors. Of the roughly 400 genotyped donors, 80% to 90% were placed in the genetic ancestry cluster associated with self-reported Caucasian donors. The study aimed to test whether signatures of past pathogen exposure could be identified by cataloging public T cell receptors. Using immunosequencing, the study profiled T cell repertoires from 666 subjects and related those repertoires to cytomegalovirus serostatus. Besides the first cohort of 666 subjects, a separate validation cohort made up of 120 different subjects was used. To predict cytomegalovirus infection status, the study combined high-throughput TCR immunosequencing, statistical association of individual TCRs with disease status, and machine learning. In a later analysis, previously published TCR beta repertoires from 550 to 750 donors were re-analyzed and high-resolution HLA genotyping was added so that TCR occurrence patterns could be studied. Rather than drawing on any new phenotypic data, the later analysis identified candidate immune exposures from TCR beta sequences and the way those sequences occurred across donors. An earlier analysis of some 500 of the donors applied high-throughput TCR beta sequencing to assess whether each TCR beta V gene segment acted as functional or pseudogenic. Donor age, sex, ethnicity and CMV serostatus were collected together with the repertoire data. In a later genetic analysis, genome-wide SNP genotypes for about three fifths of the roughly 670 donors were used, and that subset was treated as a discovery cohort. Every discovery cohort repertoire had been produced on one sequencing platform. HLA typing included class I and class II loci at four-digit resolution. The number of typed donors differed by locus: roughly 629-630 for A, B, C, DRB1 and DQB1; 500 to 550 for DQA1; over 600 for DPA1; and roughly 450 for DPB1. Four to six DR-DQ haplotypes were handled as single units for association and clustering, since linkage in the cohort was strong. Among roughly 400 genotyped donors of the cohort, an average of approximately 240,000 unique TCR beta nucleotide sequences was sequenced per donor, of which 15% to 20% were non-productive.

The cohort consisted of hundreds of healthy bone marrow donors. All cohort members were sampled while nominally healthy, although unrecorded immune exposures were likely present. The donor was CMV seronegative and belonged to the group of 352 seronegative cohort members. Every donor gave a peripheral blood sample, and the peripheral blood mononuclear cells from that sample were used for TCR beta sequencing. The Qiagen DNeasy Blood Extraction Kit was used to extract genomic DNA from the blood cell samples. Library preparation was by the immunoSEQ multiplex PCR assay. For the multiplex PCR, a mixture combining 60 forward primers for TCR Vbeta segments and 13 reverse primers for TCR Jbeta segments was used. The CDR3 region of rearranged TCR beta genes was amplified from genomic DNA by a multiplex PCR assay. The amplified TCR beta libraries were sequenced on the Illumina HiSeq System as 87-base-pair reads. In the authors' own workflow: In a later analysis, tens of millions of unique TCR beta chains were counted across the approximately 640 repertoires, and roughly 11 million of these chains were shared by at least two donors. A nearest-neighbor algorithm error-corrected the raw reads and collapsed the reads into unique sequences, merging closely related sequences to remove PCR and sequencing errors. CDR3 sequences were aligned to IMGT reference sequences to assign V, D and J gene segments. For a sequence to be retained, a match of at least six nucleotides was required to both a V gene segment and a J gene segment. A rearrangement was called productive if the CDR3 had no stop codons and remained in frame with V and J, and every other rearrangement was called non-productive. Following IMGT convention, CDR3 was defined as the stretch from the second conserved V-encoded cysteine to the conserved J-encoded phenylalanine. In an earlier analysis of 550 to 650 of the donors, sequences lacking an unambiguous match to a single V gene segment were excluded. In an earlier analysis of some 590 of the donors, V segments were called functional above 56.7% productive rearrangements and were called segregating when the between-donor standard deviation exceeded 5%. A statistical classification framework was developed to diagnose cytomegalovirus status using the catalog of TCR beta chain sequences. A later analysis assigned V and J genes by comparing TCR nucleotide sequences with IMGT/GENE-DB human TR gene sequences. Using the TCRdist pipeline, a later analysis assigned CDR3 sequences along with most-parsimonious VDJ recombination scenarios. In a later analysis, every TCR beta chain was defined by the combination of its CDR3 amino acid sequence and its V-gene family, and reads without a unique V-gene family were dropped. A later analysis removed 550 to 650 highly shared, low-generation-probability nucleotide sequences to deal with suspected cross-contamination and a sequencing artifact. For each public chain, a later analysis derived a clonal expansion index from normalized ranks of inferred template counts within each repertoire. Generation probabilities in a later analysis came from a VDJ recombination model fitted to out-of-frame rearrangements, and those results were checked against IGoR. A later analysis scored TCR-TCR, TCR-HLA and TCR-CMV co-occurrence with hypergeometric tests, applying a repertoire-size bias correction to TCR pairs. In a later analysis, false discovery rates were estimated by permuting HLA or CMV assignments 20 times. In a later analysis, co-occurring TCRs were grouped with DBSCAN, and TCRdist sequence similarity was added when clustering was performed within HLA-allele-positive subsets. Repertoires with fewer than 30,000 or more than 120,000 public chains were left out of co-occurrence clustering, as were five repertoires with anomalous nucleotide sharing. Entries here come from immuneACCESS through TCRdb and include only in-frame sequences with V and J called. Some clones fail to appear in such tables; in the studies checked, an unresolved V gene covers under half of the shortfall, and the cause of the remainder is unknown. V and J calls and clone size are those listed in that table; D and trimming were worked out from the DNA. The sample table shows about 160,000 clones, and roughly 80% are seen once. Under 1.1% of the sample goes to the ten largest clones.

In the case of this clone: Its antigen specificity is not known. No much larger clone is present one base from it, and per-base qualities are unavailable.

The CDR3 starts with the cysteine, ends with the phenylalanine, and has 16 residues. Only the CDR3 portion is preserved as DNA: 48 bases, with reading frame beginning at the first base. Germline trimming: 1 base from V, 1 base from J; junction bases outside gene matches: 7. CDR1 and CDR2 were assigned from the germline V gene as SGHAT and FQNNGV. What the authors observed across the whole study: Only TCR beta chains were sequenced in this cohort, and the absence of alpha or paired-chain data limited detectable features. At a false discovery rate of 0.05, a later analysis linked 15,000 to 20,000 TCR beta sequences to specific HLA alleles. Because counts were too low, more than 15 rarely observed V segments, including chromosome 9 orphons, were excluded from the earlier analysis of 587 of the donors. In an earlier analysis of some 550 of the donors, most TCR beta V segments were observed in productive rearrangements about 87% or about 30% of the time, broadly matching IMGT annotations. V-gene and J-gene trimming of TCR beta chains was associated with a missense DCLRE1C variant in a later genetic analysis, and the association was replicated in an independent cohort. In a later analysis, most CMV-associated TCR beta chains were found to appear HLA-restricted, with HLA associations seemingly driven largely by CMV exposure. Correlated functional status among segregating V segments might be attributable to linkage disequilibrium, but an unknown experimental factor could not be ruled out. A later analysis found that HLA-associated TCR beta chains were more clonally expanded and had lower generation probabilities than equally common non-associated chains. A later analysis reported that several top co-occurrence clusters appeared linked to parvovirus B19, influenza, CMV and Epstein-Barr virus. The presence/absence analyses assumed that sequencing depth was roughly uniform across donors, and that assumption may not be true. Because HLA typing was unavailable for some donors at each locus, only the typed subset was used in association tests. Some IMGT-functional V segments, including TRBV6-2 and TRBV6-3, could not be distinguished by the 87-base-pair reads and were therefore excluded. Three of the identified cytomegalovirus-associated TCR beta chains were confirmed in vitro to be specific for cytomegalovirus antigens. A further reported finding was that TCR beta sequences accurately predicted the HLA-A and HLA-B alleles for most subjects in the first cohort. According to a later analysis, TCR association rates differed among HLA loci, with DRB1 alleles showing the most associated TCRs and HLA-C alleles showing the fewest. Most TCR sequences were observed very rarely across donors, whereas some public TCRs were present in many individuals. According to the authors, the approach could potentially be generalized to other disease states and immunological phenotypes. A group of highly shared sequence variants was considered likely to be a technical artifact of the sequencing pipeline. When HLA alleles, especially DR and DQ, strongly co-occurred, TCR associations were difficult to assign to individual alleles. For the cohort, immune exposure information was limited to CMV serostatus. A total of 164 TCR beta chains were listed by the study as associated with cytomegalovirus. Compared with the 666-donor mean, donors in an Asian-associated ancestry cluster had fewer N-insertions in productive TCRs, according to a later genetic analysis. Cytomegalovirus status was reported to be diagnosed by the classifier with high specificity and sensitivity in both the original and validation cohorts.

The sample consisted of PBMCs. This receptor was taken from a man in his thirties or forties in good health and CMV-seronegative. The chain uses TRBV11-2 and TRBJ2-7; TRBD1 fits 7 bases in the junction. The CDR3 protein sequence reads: CASSLATWTGSYEQYF. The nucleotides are TGTGCCAGCAGCTTAGCTACCTGGACAGGTTCCTACGAGCAGTACTTC.